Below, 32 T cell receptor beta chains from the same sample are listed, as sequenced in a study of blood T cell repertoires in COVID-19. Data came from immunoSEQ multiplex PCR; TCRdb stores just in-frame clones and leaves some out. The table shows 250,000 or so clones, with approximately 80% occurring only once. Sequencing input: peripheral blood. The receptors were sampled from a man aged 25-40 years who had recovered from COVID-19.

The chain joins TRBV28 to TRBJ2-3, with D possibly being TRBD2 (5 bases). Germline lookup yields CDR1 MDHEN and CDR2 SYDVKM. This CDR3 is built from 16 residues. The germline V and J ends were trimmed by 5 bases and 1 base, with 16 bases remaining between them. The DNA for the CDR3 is TGTGCCAGCAGTCCTACGGATTACGGGGGCACAGATACGCAGTATTTT. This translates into CASSPTDYGGTDTQYF.

CDR3 region: CASSSTGGYNSPLHF. CDR3 DNA sequence: TGCGCCAGCAGCTCGACAGGGGGCTATAATTCACCCCTCCACTTT. The chain employs TRBV5-1 and TRBJ1-6; 9 bases line up with TRBD1. Trimming removed 3 bases from V and 3 bases from J; junction bases left unmatched: 1. The CDR3 consists of 15 residues. Germline V gene sequence: CDR1 SGHRS, CDR2 YFSETQ.

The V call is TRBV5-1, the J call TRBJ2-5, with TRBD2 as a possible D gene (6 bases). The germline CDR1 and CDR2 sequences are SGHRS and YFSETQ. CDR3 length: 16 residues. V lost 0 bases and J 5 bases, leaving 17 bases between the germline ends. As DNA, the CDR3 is TGCGCCAGCAGCTTGGAGGGCGGGATGGCCCGGGAGACCCAGTACTTC. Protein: CASSLEGGMARETQYF.

CDR3 coding DNA: TGCAGCGTCCAGGGCGGGGGGAGCTCCTACAATGAGCAGTTCTTC. It yields the protein CSVQGGGSSYNEQFF. This chain uses TRBV29-1 with TRBJ2-1; 8 nucleotides agree with TRBD2. In germline, CDR1 is SQVTM, CDR2 ANQGSEA. This CDR3 is built from 15 residues. The V and J ends lost 6 bases and 0 bases, in that order; junction bases with no gene match: 7.

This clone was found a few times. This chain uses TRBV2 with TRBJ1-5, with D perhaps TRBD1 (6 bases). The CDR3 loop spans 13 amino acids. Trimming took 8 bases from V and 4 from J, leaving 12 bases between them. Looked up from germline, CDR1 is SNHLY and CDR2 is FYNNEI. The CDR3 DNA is TGTGCCAGCGGTGGACAGAAAAATCAGCCCCAGCATTTT. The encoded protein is CASGGQKNQPQHF.

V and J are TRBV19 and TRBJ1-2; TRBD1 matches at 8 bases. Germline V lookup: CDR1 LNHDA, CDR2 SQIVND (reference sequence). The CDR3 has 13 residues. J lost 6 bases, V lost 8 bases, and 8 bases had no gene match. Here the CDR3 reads CASALQQGDGYTF. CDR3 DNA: TGTGCCAGTGCCCTACAACAGGGGGATGGCTACACCTTC.

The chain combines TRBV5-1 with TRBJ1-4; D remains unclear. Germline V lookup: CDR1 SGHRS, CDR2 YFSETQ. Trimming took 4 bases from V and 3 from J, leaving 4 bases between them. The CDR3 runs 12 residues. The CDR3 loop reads CASSGPNEKLFF. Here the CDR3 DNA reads TGCGCCAGCAGCGGGCCTAATGAAAAACTGTTTTTT.

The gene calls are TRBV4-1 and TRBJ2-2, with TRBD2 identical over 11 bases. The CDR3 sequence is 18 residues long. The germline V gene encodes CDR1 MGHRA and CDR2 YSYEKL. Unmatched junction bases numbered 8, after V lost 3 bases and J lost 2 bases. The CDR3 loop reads CASSQNLAGGYNTGELFF. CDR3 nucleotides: TGCGCCAGCAGCCAGAACCTAGCGGGGGGATATAACACCGGGGAGCTGTTTTTT.

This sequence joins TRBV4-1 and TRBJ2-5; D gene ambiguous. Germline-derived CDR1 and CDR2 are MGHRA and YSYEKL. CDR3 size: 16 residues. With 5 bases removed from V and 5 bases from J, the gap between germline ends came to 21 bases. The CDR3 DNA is TGCGCCAGCAGCTCCCGACTGGGTCTAGTAGCCGAGACCCAGTACTTC. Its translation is CASSSRLGLVAETQYF.

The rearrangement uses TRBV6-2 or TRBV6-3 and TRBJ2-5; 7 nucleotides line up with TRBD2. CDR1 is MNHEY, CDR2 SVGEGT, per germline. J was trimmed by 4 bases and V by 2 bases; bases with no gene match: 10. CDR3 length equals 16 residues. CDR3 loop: CASSYLNGGIGETQYF. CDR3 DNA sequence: TGTGCCAGCAGTTACCTGAACGGGGGGATTGGAGAGACCCAGTACTTC.

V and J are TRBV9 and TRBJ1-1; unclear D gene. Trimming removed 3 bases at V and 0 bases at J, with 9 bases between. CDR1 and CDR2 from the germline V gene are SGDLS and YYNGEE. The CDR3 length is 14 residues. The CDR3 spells CASSAFSLNTEAFF. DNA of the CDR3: TGTGCCAGCAGCGCCTTCTCCCTGAACACTGAAGCTTTCTTT.

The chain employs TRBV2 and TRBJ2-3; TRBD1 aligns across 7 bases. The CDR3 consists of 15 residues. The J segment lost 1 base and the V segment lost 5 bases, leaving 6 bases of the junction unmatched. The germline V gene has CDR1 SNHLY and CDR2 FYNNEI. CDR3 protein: CASSRQGGGTDTQYF. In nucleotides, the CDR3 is TGTGCCAGCAGTAGACAGGGCGGAGGCACAGATACGCAGTATTTT.

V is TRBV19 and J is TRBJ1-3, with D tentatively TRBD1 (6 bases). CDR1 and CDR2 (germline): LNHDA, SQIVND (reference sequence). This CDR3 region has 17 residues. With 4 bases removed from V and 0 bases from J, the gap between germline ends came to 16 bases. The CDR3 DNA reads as TGTGCCAGTAGTACCCCCGGGACACGCCGCTCTGGAAACACCATATATTTT. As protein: CASSTPGTRRSGNTIYF.

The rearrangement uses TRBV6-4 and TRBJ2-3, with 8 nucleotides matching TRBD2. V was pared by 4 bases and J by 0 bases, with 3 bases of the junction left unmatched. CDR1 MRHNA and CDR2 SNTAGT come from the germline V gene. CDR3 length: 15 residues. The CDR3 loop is CASSVGTSSTDTQYF. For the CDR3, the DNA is TGTGCCAGCAGTGTTGGGACTAGTAGCACAGATACGCAGTATTTT.

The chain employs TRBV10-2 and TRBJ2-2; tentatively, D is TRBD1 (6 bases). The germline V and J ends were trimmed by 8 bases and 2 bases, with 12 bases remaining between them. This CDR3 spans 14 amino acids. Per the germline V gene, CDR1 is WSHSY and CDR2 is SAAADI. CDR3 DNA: TGCGCCAGCCAACAGGGATTTAACACCGGGGAGCTGTTTTTT. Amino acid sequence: CASQQGFNTGELFF.

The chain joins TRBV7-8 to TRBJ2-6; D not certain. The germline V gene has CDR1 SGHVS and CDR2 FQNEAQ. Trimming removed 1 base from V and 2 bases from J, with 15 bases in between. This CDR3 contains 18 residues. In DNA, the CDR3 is TGTGCCAGCAGCTTAGGGTTAGCTGTTCCCCCTGGGGCCAACGTCCTGACTTTC. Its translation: CASSLGLAVPPGANVLTF.

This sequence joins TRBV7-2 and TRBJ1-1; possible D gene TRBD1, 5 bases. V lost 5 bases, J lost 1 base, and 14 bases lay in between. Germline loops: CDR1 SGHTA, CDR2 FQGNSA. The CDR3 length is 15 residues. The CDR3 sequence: CASSLSRTWNTEAFF. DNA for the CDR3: TGTGCCAGCAGCCTGTCCCGGACATGGAACACTGAAGCTTTCTTT. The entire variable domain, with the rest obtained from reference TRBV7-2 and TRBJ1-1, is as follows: GAGVSQSPSNKVTEKGKDVELRCDPISGHTALYWYRQSLGQGLEFLIYFQGNSAPDKSGLPSDRFSAERTGGSVSTLTIQRTQQEDSAVYLCASSLSRTWNTEAFFGQGTRLTVV.

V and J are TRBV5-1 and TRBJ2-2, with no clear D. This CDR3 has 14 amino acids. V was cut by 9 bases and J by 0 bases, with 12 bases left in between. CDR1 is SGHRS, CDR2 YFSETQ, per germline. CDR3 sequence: CATKTQTNTGELFF. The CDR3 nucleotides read TGCGCCACCAAAACACAAACGAACACCGGGGAGCTGTTTTTT.

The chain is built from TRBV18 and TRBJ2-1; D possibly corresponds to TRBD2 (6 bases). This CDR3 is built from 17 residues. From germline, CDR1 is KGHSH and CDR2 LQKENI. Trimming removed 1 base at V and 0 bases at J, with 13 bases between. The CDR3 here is CASSPLMGGGSYNEQFF. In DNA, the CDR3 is TGTGCCAGCTCACCACTTATGGGGGGAGGCTCCTACAATGAGCAGTTCTTC.

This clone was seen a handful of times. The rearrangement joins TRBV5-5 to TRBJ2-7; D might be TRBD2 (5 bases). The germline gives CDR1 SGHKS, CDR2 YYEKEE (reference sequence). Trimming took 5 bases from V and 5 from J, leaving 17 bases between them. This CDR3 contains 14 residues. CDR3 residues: CASSTRRGHDEQYF. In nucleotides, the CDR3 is TGTGCCAGCAGTACGAGACGAGGGCACGACGAGCAGTACTTC. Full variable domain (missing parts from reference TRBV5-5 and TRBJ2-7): DAGVTQSPTHLIKTRGQQVTLRCSPISGHKSVSWYQQVLGQGPQFIFQYYEKEERGRGNFPDRFSARQFPNYSSELNVNALLLGDSALYLCASSTRRGHDEQYFGPGTRLTVT.

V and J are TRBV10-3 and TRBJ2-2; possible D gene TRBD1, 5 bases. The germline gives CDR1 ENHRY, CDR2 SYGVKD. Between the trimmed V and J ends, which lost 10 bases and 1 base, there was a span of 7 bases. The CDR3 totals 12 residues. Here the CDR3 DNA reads TGTGCCACTACAGGGAACACCGGGGAGCTGTTTTTT. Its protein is CATTGNTGELFF.

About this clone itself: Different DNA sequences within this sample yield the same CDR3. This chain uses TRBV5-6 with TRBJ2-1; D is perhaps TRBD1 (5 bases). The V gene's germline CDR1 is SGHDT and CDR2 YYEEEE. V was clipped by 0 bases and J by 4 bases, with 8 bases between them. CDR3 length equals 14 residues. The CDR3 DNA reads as TGTGCCAGCAGCTTGGGGGGCTTATACAATGAGCAGTTCTTC. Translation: CASSLGGLYNEQFF.

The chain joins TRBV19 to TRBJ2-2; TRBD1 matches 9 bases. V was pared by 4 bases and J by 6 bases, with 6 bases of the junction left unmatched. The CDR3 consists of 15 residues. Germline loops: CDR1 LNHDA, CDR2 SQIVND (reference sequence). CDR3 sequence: CASSTPGQGSGELFF. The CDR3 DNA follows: TGTGCCAGTAGTACCCCGGGACAGGGATCCGGGGAGCTGTTTTTT.

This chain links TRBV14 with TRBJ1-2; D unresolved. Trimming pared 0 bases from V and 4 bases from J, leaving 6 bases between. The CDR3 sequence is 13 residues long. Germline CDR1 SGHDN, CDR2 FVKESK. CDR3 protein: CASSQDTSYGYTF. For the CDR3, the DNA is TGTGCCAGCAGCCAAGACACGAGCTATGGCTACACCTTC.

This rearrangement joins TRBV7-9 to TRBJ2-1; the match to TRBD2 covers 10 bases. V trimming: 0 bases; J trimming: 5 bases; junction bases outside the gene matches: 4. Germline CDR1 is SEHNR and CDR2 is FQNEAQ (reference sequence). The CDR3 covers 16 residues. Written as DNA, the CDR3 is TGTGCCAGCAGCTTAGCGGGGAGCGGGGGGGACAATGAGCAGTTCTTC. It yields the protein CASSLAGSGGDNEQFF. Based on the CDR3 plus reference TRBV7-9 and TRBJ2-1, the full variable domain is DTGVSQNPRHKITKRGQNVTFRCDPISEHNRLYWYRQTLGQGPEFLTYFQNEAQLEKSRLLSDRFSAERPKGSFSTLEIQRTEQGDSAMYLCASSLAGSGGDNEQFFGPGTRLTVL.

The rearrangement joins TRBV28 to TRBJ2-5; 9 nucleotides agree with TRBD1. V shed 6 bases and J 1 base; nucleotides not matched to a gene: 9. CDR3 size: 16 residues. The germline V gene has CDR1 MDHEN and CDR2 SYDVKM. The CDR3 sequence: CASRDRTGAGQETQYF. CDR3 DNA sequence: TGTGCCAGCAGGGATCGGACAGGGGCCGGCCAAGAGACCCAGTACTTC.

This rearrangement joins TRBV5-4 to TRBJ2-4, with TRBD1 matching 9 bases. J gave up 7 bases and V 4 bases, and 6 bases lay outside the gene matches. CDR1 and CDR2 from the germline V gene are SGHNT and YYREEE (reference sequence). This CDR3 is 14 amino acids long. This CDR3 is CASSVTGGNNIQYF. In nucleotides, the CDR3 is TGTGCCAGCAGCGTGACAGGGGGGAATAACATTCAGTACTTC. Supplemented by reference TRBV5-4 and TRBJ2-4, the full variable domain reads ETGVTQSPTHLIKTRGQQVTLRCSSQSGHNTVSWYQQALGQGPQFIFQYYREEENGRGNFPPRFSGLQFPNYSSELNVNALELDDSALYLCASSVTGGNNIQYFGAGTRLSVL.

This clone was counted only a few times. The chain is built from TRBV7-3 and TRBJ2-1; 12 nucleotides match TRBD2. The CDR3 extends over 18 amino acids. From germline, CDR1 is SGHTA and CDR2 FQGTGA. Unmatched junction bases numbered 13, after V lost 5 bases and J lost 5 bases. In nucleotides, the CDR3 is TGTGCCAGCAGCCCTGGAACGTGGGCTAGCGGGGGGGACAATGAGCAGTTCTTC. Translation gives CASSPGTWASGGDNEQFF.

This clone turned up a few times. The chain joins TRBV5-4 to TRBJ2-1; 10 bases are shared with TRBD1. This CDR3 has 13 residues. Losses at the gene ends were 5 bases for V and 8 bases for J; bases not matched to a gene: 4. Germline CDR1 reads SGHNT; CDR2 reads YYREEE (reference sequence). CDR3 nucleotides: TGTGCCAGCAGGACAGGGGGCAGGTATGAGCAGTTCTTC. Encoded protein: CASRTGGRYEQFF.

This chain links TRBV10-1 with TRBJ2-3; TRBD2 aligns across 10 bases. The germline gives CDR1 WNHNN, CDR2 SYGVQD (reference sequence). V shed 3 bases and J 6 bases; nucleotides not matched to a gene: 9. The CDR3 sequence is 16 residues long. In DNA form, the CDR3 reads TGCGCCAGCAGTGAATCCCTAGCGGGGGAAGGCGATACGCAGTATTTT. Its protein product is CASSESLAGEGDTQYF.

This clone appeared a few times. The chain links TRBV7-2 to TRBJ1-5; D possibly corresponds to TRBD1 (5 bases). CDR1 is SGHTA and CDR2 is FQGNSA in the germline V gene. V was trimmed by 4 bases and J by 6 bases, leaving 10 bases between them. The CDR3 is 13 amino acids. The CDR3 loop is CASSYRQGQPQHF. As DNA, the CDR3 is TGTGCCAGCAGCTATAGGCAGGGTCAGCCCCAGCATTTT.

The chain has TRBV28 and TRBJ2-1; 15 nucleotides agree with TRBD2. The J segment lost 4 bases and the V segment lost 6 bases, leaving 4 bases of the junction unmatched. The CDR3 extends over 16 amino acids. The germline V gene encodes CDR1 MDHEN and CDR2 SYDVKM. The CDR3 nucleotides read TGTGCCAGCAGCACGGGACTAGCGGGGGGATACAATGAGCAGTTCTTC. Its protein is CASSTGLAGGYNEQFF.